A single sample is the source of the 31 T cell receptor beta chains below, sequenced in a study of blood T cell repertoires in COVID-19. The data were produced by immunoSEQ multiplex PCR, yet TCRdb's version contains in-frame clones alone and is incomplete. The data contain a few hundred thousand clones, around 91% of them singletons. Sample: PBMCs or T cells enriched from blood (not recorded which). All receptors come from a woman in her 40s who had recovered from COVID-19.

V is TRBV7-2 and J is TRBJ1-1, with 9 bases identical to TRBD1. V dropped 0 bases and J dropped 12; count of bases not matched to a gene: 11. CDR1 is SGHTA and CDR2 is FQGNSA in the germline V gene. This CDR3 has 15 residues. CDR3 loop: CASSLASGQGFTTFF. DNA for the CDR3: TGTGCCAGCAGCTTAGCTTCGGGACAGGGATTTACAACTTTCTTT.

The chain is built from TRBV7-3 and TRBJ1-1; 7 nucleotides line up with TRBD1. With V trimmed by 5 bases and J by 3 bases, 9 bases remained unmatched. This CDR3 spans 15 amino acids. Germline CDR1 SGHTA, CDR2 FQGTGA. The chain's CDR3 is CASSPRTGLDTEAFF. CDR3 sequence (DNA): TGTGCCAGCAGCCCGAGGACAGGCTTGGACACTGAAGCTTTCTTT.

The V call is TRBV6-1, the J call TRBJ2-1; the match to TRBD2 covers 13 bases. The V gene end was trimmed by 1 base and the J gene end by 8 bases; junction bases not matched to a gene: 8. Germline V CDR1 and CDR2: MNHNS, SASEGT. This CDR3 comprises 17 residues. The chain's CDR3 is CASSEVRTSGGIDEQFF. DNA for the CDR3: TGTGCCAGCAGTGAAGTAAGGACTAGCGGGGGTATAGATGAGCAGTTCTTC.

The chain is built from TRBV5-1 and TRBJ2-3; 9 nucleotides match TRBD2. The CDR3 has 19 residues. Losses at the gene ends were 4 bases for V and 0 bases for J; bases not matched to a gene: 15. CDR1 and CDR2 from the germline V gene are SGHRS and YFSETQ. The CDR3 reads CASSPHLGTSMSSTDTQYF. CDR3 nucleotides: TGCGCCAGCAGCCCCCACCTCGGGACTAGCATGTCTAGCACAGATACGCAGTATTTT.

The chain uses TRBV21-1 and TRBJ1-3. TRBV21-1 is designated a pseudogene. The CDR3 covers 14 residues. CDR3 in amino acids: CASSKRGSGNTIYF. The CDR3 DNA is TGTGCCAGCAGCAAACGGGGCTCTGGAAACACCATATATTTT.

The rearrangement uses TRBV2 and TRBJ2-5; 10 bases map to TRBD1. The CDR3 spans 17 residues. Germline CDR1 and CDR2: SNHLY and FYNNEI. The junction had 11 bases not matched to a gene; V was cut back by 2 bases and J by 5 bases. The CDR3 sequence: CASSEWNPGQGRETQYF. CDR3 DNA: TGTGCCAGCAGTGAATGGAACCCGGGACAGGGGCGGGAGACCCAGTACTTC.

The chain combines TRBV4-3 with TRBJ1-4, with TRBD1 matching over 7 bases. Germline CDR1 LGHNA, CDR2 YSLEER. V gave up 1 base and J gave up 8 bases; unmatched junction bases: 1. The CDR3 loop spans 13 amino acids. The CDR3 loop is CASSQVQGEKLFF. For the CDR3, the DNA is TGCGCCAGCAGCCAAGTACAGGGGGAAAAACTGTTTTTT.

This rearrangement joins TRBV7-6 to TRBJ2-5; TRBD2 aligns across 13 bases. This CDR3 is 18 amino acids long. Germline V gene sequence: CDR1 SGHVS, CDR2 FNYEAQ. Unmatched junction bases numbered 11, after V lost 5 bases and J lost 2 bases. CDR3: CASSRGLAGAFTQETQYF. Written as DNA, the CDR3 is TGTGCCAGCAGCCGAGGACTAGCGGGGGCCTTTACACAAGAGACCCAGTACTTC. The full variable domain, in which reference TRBV7-6 and TRBJ2-5 provide the parts outside the CDR3, is GAGVSQSPRYKVTKRGQDVALRCDPISGHVSLYWYRQALGQGPEFLTYFNYEAQQDKSGLPNDRFSAERPEGSISTLTIQRTEQRDSAMYRCASSRGLAGAFTQETQYFGPGTRLLVL.

CDR3 DNA sequence: TGTGCCAGCAGCTTAGGGGGGGCTGATGAGCAGTTCTTC. Translated, it gives CASSLGGADEQFF. This chain links TRBV7-3 with TRBJ2-1, with a tentative D call TRBD2 (7 bases). Per the germline V gene, CDR1 is SGHTA and CDR2 is FQGTGA. Trimming stripped 2 bases from V and 8 bases from J, with 10 bases between. The CDR3 runs 13 residues.

The chain links TRBV4-3 to TRBJ2-5, with 8 bases matching TRBD1. This CDR3 is built from 15 residues. V dropped 0 bases and J dropped 3; count of bases not matched to a gene: 3. The germline V gene has CDR1 LGHNA and CDR2 YSLEER. The CDR3 bases are TGCGCCAGCAGCCAAGATCTGGACAGGGAAGAGACCCAGTACTTC. Translating it yields CASSQDLDREETQYF.

This rearrangement joins TRBV9 to TRBJ2-2, with 7 bases aligning to TRBD1. The V gene end was trimmed by 1 base and the J gene end by 7 bases; junction bases not matched to a gene: 4. Germline V CDR1 and CDR2: SGDLS, YYNGEE. The CDR3 contains 14 residues. This CDR3 is CASSVTGANGELFF. The CDR3 DNA reads as TGTGCCAGCAGCGTAACAGGGGCGAACGGGGAGCTGTTTTTT.

The sample holds one count of this clone. The chain recombines TRBV7-9 with TRBJ1-1, with a possible D match to TRBD1 (5 bases). Trimming shortened V by 2 bases and J by 0 bases, and 10 bases separated the two germline ends. The CDR3 runs 15 residues. Germline lookup yields CDR1 SEHNR and CDR2 FQNEAQ (reference sequence). CDR3 coding DNA: TGTGCCAGCAGCTTACAGGGAACCATGAACACTGAAGCTTTCTTT. It specifies CASSLQGTMNTEAFF.

The rearrangement uses TRBV29-1 and TRBJ2-2, with D possibly matching TRBD1 (5 bases). This CDR3 comprises 14 residues. Germline V gene data show CDR1 as SQVTM and CDR2 as ANQGSEA. Trimming took off 1 base at V and 2 bases at J, with 8 bases between the two ends. The CDR3 protein is CSVEGRVNTGELFF. CDR3 sequence (DNA): TGCAGCGTTGAAGGCAGGGTCAACACCGGGGAGCTGTTTTTT.

CDR3 bases: TGTGCCAGCAGCTTAAGTCGAGCAGCCAGCGTCTATGGCTACACCTTC. Its protein product is CASSLSRAASVYGYTF. The rearrangement links TRBV11-3 to TRBJ1-2; D not certain. The V end was cut by 2 bases, the J end by 4 bases, with 17 bases between. CDR1 is SGHNT, CDR2 YENEEA, per germline. There are 16 residues in the CDR3.

The genes are TRBV7-8 and TRBJ2-7, with 12 bases that match TRBD2. The CDR3 is made up of 15 amino acids. V lost 3 bases to trimming and J lost 6 bases; unmatched junction nucleotides: 6. The V gene's germline CDR1 is SGHVS and CDR2 FQNEAQ. The DNA of the CDR3 is TGTGCCAGCAGCTTTCTAGCGGGGGGGCTGACCGAGCAGTACTTC. Translating gives CASSFLAGGLTEQYF.

This clone has only one observation. The rearrangement joins TRBV11-3 to TRBJ1-1; 8 positions agree with TRBD1. The CDR3 spans 16 residues. The germline gives CDR1 SGHNT, CDR2 YENEEA. With 5 bases clipped from V and 1 base from J, the junction kept 9 bases outside the gene matches. CDR3 DNA sequence: TGTGCCAGCAGCCTGGATACAGGGGGGAGGAACACTGAAGCTTTCTTT. This sequence encodes CASSLDTGGRNTEAFF.

The rearrangement uses TRBV6-1 and TRBJ1-1; D possibly corresponds to TRBD1 (5 bases). This CDR3 has 13 amino acids. With 0 bases removed from V and 5 bases from J, the gap between germline ends came to 7 bases. CDR1 MNHNS and CDR2 SASEGT come from the germline V gene. The CDR3 loop reads CASSEARDTEAFF. CDR3 DNA sequence: TGTGCCAGCAGTGAAGCCAGGGATACTGAAGCTTTCTTT.

V and J are TRBV5-1 and TRBJ2-5; TRBD1 matches 7 bases. There are 15 residues in the CDR3. Germline V gene lookup returns CDR1 SGHRS and CDR2 YFSETQ. V was pared by 7 bases and J by 0 bases, with 9 bases of the junction left unmatched. CDR3 nucleotides: TGCGCCAGCGAAACAGGGGAAGGGTACCAAGAGACCCAGTACTTC. Protein: CASETGEGYQETQYF.

J is TRBJ2-3 and V is TRBV28; 10 nucleotides align to TRBD2. This CDR3 has 16 amino acids. The germline CDR1 and CDR2 sequences are MDHEN and SYDVKM. J was trimmed by 0 bases and V by 3 bases; bases with no gene match: 3. The CDR3 reads CASSFLTSGSTDTQYF. The CDR3, as DNA: TGTGCCAGCAGTTTCCTGACTAGCGGGAGCACAGATACGCAGTATTTT.

This clone was counted only a few times. The chain carries TRBV19 and TRBJ2-1; 10 bases are shared with TRBD2. J was trimmed by 3 bases and V by 7 bases; bases with no gene match: 3. The CDR3 is 14 amino acids. The germline CDR1 and CDR2 sequences are LNHDA and SQIVND (reference sequence). This CDR3 is CASTLAGNYNEQFF. In nucleotides, the CDR3 is TGTGCCAGTACACTAGCGGGAAACTACAATGAGCAGTTCTTC.

The chain uses TRBV9 and TRBJ2-2, with 9 bases aligning to TRBD2. The CDR3 length is 16 residues. The V gene's germline CDR1 is SGDLS and CDR2 YYNGEE. The V segment lost 4 bases and the J segment 0 bases; nucleotides outside the gene matches: 4. The CDR3, as DNA: TGTGCCAGCAGCCTAGCGGGGATCGCGAACACCGGGGAGCTGTTTTTT. Translation: CASSLAGIANTGELFF.

The V call is TRBV4-1, the J call TRBJ2-2, with D possibly TRBD1 on 6 matching bases. V lost 4 bases and J lost 3, with 12 bases in between. CDR1 and CDR2 (germline): MGHRA, YSYEKL. The CDR3 is 15 residues long. The CDR3 DNA follows: TGCGCCAGCAGCCGCAGGGGAGCCGACACCGGGGAGCTGTTTTTT. Translated, it gives CASSRRGADTGELFF.

The gene calls are TRBV18 and TRBJ1-4, with a tentative D call TRBD1 (5 bases). CDR3 size: 15 residues. The V gene lost 3 bases and the J gene lost 4 bases, with 12 bases spanning the gap. Germline CDR1 and CDR2: KGHSH and LQKENI. CDR3 DNA: TGTGCCAGCTCACCCGGGGCGCGGGGTAATGAAAAACTGTTTTTT. Protein sequence: CASSPGARGNEKLFF.

The chain couples TRBV7-9 to TRBJ1-5; TRBD1 is a possible D gene (6 bases). CDR3 length: 14 amino acids. Trimming removed 3 bases at V and 6 bases at J, with 12 bases between. Germline lookup yields CDR1 SEHNR and CDR2 FQNEAQ (reference sequence). CDR3 DNA: TGTGCCAGCAGCTTTACAGGGCAGGTTCAGCCCCAGCATTTT. This encodes CASSFTGQVQPQHF.

The rearrangement links TRBV29-1 to TRBJ1-1, with D uncertain. Germline V gives CDR1 SQVTM, CDR2 ANQGSEA. V was cut by 6 bases and J by 1 base, with 12 bases left in between. The CDR3 covers 13 residues. DNA for the CDR3: TGCAGCGTACCTGGGAGCGCGAACACTGAAGCTTTCTTT. Translation gives CSVPGSANTEAFF.

The chain links TRBV11-2 to TRBJ2-5; 7 nucleotides agree with TRBD2. Germline CDR1 is SGHAT and CDR2 is FQNNGV. The length of the CDR3 is 15 residues. The ends lost 5 bases at V and 5 bases at J; junction bases unmatched: 11. CDR3: CASSPWPREQETQYF. The CDR3 nucleotides read TGTGCCAGCAGCCCGTGGCCGCGGGAGCAGGAGACCCAGTACTTC. Filled out from reference TRBV11-2 and TRBJ2-5, the complete variable domain reads EAGVAQSPRYKIIEKRQSVAFWCNPISGHATLYWYQQILGQGPKLLIQFQNNGVVDDSQLPKDRFSAERLKGVDSTLKIQPAKLEDSAVYLCASSPWPREQETQYFGPGTRLLVL.

The chain combines TRBV27 with TRBJ1-1, with no clear D. Trimming stripped 3 bases from V and 11 bases from J, with 31 bases between. Germline V gives CDR1 MNHEY, CDR2 SMNVEV (reference sequence). CDR3 length: 18 residues. The CDR3 spells CASSLGWLETSRTGSAFF. The CDR3 coding sequence is TGTGCCAGCAGTTTGGGCTGGCTGGAAACCAGCCGCACTGGTTCGGCTTTCTTT.

The rearrangement links TRBV4-3 to TRBJ1-5; no clear D. Trimming removed 3 bases at V and 6 bases at J, with 15 bases between. The V gene's germline CDR1 is LGHNA and CDR2 YSLEER. The CDR3 covers 15 residues. For the CDR3, the DNA is TGCGCCAGCAGCCATGACCGCCAGGATATTCAGCCCCAGCATTTT. This codes for CASSHDRQDIQPQHF.

V gene TRBV7-2 combines with J gene TRBJ1-1; D unresolved. V was clipped by 5 bases and J by 7 bases, with 8 bases between them. Germline values: CDR1 SGHTA, CDR2 FQGNSA. The CDR3 has 11 amino acids. The CDR3 protein is CASSVSLEAFF. CDR3 DNA: TGTGCCAGCAGCGTCAGTCTTGAAGCTTTCTTT.

The rearrangement joins TRBV9 to TRBJ2-2; 12 positions match TRBD2. This CDR3 spans 16 amino acids. The germline gives CDR1 SGDLS, CDR2 YYNGEE. Trimming took 4 bases from V and 4 from J; bases not matched to a gene: 5. CDR3 DNA: TGTGCCAGCAGCCCAACTAGCGGGGGGATCACCGGGGAGCTGTTTTTT. Protein product: CASSPTSGGITGELFF.

The J gene is TRBJ1-3, the V gene TRBV6-2 or TRBV6-3; 8 bases agree with TRBD1. The CDR3 sequence is 15 residues long. After removal of 6 bases from V and 6 bases from J, the junction contained 10 bases not matched to a gene. CDR1 and CDR2 from the germline V gene are MNHEY and SVGEGT. CDR3 protein: CASSPRTGKENTIYF. In nucleotides, the CDR3 is TGTGCCAGCAGCCCCAGGACAGGGAAGGAAAACACCATATATTTT.